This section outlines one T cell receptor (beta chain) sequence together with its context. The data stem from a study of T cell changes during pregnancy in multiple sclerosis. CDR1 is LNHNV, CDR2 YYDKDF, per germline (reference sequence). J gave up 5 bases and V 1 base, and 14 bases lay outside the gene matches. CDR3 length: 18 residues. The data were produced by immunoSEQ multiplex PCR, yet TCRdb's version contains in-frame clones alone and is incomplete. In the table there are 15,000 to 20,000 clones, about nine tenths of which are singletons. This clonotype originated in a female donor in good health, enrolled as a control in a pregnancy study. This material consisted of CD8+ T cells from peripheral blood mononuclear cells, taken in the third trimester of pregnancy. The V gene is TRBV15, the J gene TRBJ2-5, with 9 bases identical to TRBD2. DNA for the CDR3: TGTGCCACCAGCAGAGTAGCCGTGGGCGGGGGGGCGTGGGAGACCCAGTACTTC. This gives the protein CATSRVAVGGGAWETQYF.